The 13 T cell receptor beta chains reported below all come from one sample, sequenced in a study of OX40 agonist ivuxolimab in advanced cancers. Measured with immunoSEQ multiplex PCR; TCRdb has only the in-frame clones, and not every one. The table lists about 75,000 clones, 86% of them singletons, with roughly 8.2% in the top ten. The source was CD4+ or CD8+ T cells sorted from blood, collected in a trial of the OX40 agonist ivuxolimab. These receptors all come from an adult with an advanced solid tumor such as melanoma, head and neck, liver or kidney cancer.

Points on this clone: A read error may account for a junction end that differs from germline. The rearrangement links TRBV20-1 to TRBJ1-5; D is uncertain. The CDR3 has 11 residues. CDR1 and CDR2 (germline): DFQATT, SNEGSKA (reference sequence). This CDR3 reads CSAREGQPQHF. The DNA for the CDR3 is TGCAGTGCTCGAGAAGGGCAGCCCCAGCATTTT.

The V call is TRBV19, the J call TRBJ1-5, with 8 bases lining up with TRBD1. The CDR3 contains 17 residues. V lost 6 bases to trimming and J lost 1 base; unmatched junction nucleotides: 11. Per the germline V gene, CDR1 is LNHDA and CDR2 is SQIVND (reference sequence). The CDR3 here is CASRPTGEYTSNQPQHF. CDR3 bases: TGTGCCAGTAGGCCGACAGGGGAATATACCAGCAATCAGCCCCAGCATTTT. The whole variable domain, remainder taken from reference TRBV19 and TRBJ1-5, is DGGITQSPKYLFRKEGQNVTLSCEQNLNHDAMYWYRQDPGQGLRLIYYSQIVNDFQKGDIAEGYSVSREKKESFPLTVTSAQKNPTAFYLCASRPTGEYTSNQPQHFGDGTRLSIL.

The chain combines TRBV28 with TRBJ1-2, with D possibly being TRBD1 (5 bases). The V end was cut by 6 bases, the J end by 5 bases, with 10 bases between. The CDR3 covers 12 residues. Per the germline V gene, CDR1 is MDHEN and CDR2 is SYDVKM. This chain's CDR3 is CASSPDRYGYTF. For the CDR3, the DNA is TGTGCCAGCAGCCCAGACAGATATGGCTACACCTTC.

The CDR3 sequence: CAMHIAGDTTDTQYF. Written as DNA, the CDR3 is TGTGCCATGCACATTGCGGGGGATACCACAGATACGCAGTATTTT. The chain joins TRBV5-6 to TRBJ2-3, with TRBD2 matching over 7 bases. Trimming removed 9 bases from V and 2 bases from J; junction bases left unmatched: 12. This CDR3 is built from 15 residues. Germline assignment: CDR1 SGHDT and CDR2 YYEEEE.

This clone was observed a handful of times. The chain links TRBV15 to TRBJ1-1, with D possibly TRBD1 on 6 matching bases. Trimming cost V 5 bases and J 1 base, with 11 bases left between them. Per the germline V gene, CDR1 is LNHNV and CDR2 is YYDKDF (reference sequence). This CDR3 is 14 amino acids long. The CDR3 loop reads CATSWGHQNTEAFF. Here the CDR3 DNA reads TGTGCCACCAGCTGGGGACACCAGAACACTGAAGCTTTCTTT.

This clone was seen a few times. This sequence joins TRBV6-4 and TRBJ1-2; no firm D call. Germline CDR1 MRHNA, CDR2 SNTAGT. This CDR3 is 13 amino acids long. Trimming left V 5 bases short and J 2 bases short, with 9 bases between. The CDR3 DNA reads TGTGCCAGCAGTCGGGAAGGGAACTATGGCTACACCTTC. Translated, it gives CASSREGNYGYTF.

V is TRBV7-2 and J is TRBJ2-7, with D maybe TRBD2 (5 bases). V lost 5 bases and J 3 bases, leaving 11 bases between the germline ends. The CDR3 consists of 13 residues. Germline CDR1 is SGHTA and CDR2 is FQGNSA. The CDR3 DNA reads as TGTGCCAGCAGCGGAGATGAGGGCTACGAGCAGTACTTC. This gives the protein CASSGDEGYEQYF.

This clone is judged medium-sized. V and J are TRBV6-6 and TRBJ1-5; D unclear. V lost 6 bases and J 4 bases, leaving 10 bases between the germline ends. Germline-derived CDR1 and CDR2 are MNHNY and SVGAGI (reference sequence). The CDR3 totals 13 residues. The CDR3 bases are TGTGCCAGCAGGCCGGACGGGAATCAGCCCCAGCATTTT. Its translation: CASRPDGNQPQHF.

This clone was recorded only once. The chain employs TRBV5-1 and TRBJ2-1; D might be TRBD1 (5 bases). V dropped 5 bases and J dropped 4 bases, with 16 bases sitting between them. This CDR3 has 15 residues. Germline values: CDR1 SGHRS, CDR2 YFSETQ. This chain's CDR3 is CASRPSQGRYNEQFF. CDR3 bases: TGCGCCAGCAGACCTTCCCAGGGTCGATACAATGAGCAGTTCTTC.

J is TRBJ1-3 and V is TRBV7-2; 10 positions match TRBD1. The CDR3 sequence is 18 residues long. V gave up 2 bases and J gave up 0 bases; unmatched junction bases: 7. Looked up from germline, CDR1 is SGHTA and CDR2 is FQGNSA. CDR3 region: CASSLIGTGVRSGNTIYF. DNA for the CDR3: TGTGCCAGCAGCTTAATTGGGACAGGGGTCCGCTCTGGAAACACCATATATTTT.

The CDR3 sequence: CASKDGFNSPLHF. In nucleotides, the CDR3 is TGTGCCAGCAAAGACGGTTTCAATTCACCCCTCCACTTT. V and J are TRBV19 and TRBJ1-6; D unclear. The CDR3 totals 13 residues. Trimming left V 9 bases short and J 7 bases short, with 13 bases between. Germline CDR1 reads LNHDA; CDR2 reads SQIVND (reference sequence).

The J gene is TRBJ1-1, the V gene TRBV7-9, with 8 nucleotides matching TRBD1. Germline-derived CDR1 and CDR2 are SEHNR and FQNEAQ (reference sequence). The CDR3 is 14 residues long. V was pared by 4 bases and J by 5 bases, with 6 bases of the junction left unmatched. The CDR3 nucleotides are TGTGCCAGCAGCTACGACAGGGGCGATACTGAAGCTTTCTTT. Encoded protein: CASSYDRGDTEAFF.

V gene TRBV6-5 combines with J gene TRBJ1-5, with D unclear. V was cut by 4 bases and J by 9 bases, with 7 bases left in between. CDR1 is MNHEY, CDR2 SVGAGI, per germline. The CDR3 is 11 amino acids. In nucleotides, the CDR3 is TGTGCCAGCAGTTCGGTAGGGCCCCAGCATTTT. Residues: CASSSVGPQHF.